The clone carrying this T cell receptor beta chain has at least ten counts. Its cognate antigen is unknown. The entry originates in a study of T-cell reconstitution after alpha-beta-depleted transplantation in children. Overall study results and limits: When one year had passed after transplant, most T-cell counts and diversity came from newly produced T cells.

The germline V gene has CDR1 SGDLS and CDR2 YYNGEE. The CDR3 has 15 residues. V was cut by 3 bases and J by 7 bases, with 14 bases left in between. Construction of the TCRbeta library involved unique molecular identifiers. A single record per CDR3 protein comes from TCRdb applying MiXCR to the PCR reads. This table has a few hundred thousand distinct CDR3 sequences, roughly 8.2% appearing once. The sequence was collected from a female patient aged 2-9 years who had a stem cell transplant for Fanconi anemia, so the T cells may come from the graft donor. This specimen consisted of peripheral blood, obtained 360 days after TCRalphabeta/CD19-depleted stem cell transplant. The chain uses TRBV9 and TRBJ1-6; D is ambiguous. CDR3: CASSALDLGNSPLHF. DNA of the CDR3: TGTGCCAGCAGCGCCTTGGACCTGGGGAATTCACCCCTCCACTTT.